This T cell receptor beta chain was captured by sequencing in a study of identical twins. Whole-study findings and limits: Clonotypes of the beta chain that were abundant in cord blood carried fewer insertions (memory repertoires showed none).

A remark on this clonotype: Its matching antigen is unknown.

TCRdb analysed the 5' RACE reads with MiXCR anew, one entry per CDR3 protein. The sample consists of 550,000 to 800,000 distinct CDR3 sequences, 7.1% of them appearing once. The V and J ends lost 11 bases and 1 base, in that order; junction bases with no gene match: 12. In germline, CDR1 is SGHAT, CDR2 FQNNGV. The CDR3 loop spans 16 amino acids. Healthy Caucasian donors formed the entire cohort. These data also featured in a second study, about yellow fever vaccine responses in identical twins.

The clonotype originates from a woman aged 18-29 years in good health. V is TRBV11-2 and J is TRBJ2-3, with 10 bases matching TRBD2. Sequencing was carried out using PBMCs. CDR3 in amino acids: CASGAGGPLGTDTQYF. The CDR3, as DNA: TGTGCCTCGGGAGCGGGAGGGCCGTTGGGCACAGATACGCAGTATTTT.